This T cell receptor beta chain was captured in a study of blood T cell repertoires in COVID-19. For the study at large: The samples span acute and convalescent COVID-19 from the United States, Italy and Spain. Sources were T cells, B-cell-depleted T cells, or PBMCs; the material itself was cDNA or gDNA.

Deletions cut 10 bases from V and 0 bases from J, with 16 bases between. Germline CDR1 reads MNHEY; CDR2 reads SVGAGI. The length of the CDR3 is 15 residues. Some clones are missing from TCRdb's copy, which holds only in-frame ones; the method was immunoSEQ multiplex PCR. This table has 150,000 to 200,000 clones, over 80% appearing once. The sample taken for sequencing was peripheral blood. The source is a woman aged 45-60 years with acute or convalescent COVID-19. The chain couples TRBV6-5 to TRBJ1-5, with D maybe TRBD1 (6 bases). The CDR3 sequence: CATRTVPYSNQPQHF. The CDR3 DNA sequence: TGTGCCACCCGGACAGTACCATATAGCAATCAGCCCCAGCATTTT.